The 11 T cell receptor beta chains below all came from one sample that was sequenced in a study of blood T cell repertoires in COVID-19. The assay was immunoSEQ multiplex PCR, and TCRdb's table has in-frame clones only and misses some. The repertoire holds 45,000 to 65,000 clones, with roughly 90% as singletons. The sequenced material came from peripheral blood. These receptors originate from a man aged 50-59 years with acute or convalescent COVID-19.

The V call is TRBV30, the J call TRBJ1-1, with 7 bases identical to TRBD1. The CDR3 contains 13 residues. In germline, CDR1 is GTSNPN, CDR2 SVGIG (reference sequence). The trim removed 1 base at V and 4 bases at J, leaving 3 bases unmatched. CDR3 protein: CAWSATGVTEAFF. The CDR3 bases are TGTGCCTGGAGTGCCACAGGGGTCACTGAAGCTTTCTTT.

The CDR3 DNA reads as TGTGCCAGCTCACCACGCGGTGTGGGCTATGGCTACACCTTC. It encodes CASSPRGVGYGYTF. The chain employs TRBV18 and TRBJ1-2; D gene uncertain. This CDR3 has 14 residues. Germline V gives CDR1 KGHSH, CDR2 LQKENI. V was shortened by 1 base and J by 4 bases, with 10 bases between the two germline ends. The entire variable domain, with the rest obtained from reference TRBV18 and TRBJ1-2, is as follows: NAGVMQNPRHLVRRRGQEARLRCSPMKGHSHVYWYRQLPEEGLKFMVYLQKENIIDESGMPKERFSAEFPKEGPSILRIQQVVRGDSAAYFCASSPRGVGYGYTFGSGTRLTVV.

The gene calls are TRBV11-3 and TRBJ2-5; no reliable D call. CDR3 size: 13 residues. Trimming pared 3 bases from V and 5 bases from J, leaving 10 bases between. CDR1 and CDR2 (germline): SGHNT, YENEEA. The CDR3 protein is CASSLTTWETQYF. The CDR3 coding sequence is TGTGCCAGCAGCTTGACAACCTGGGAGACCCAGTACTTC.

V is TRBV11-2 and J is TRBJ2-3, with 8 bases that match TRBD1. The junction had 4 bases not matched to a gene; V was cut back by 2 bases and J by 6 bases. Germline V gene data show CDR1 as SGHAT and CDR2 as FQNNGV. The CDR3 extends over 14 amino acids. CDR3: CASSLQGARDTQYF. Here the CDR3 DNA reads TGTGCCAGCAGCTTACAGGGGGCTCGTGATACGCAGTATTTT. Supplemented by reference TRBV11-2 and TRBJ2-3, the full variable domain reads EAGVAQSPRYKIIEKRQSVAFWCNPISGHATLYWYQQILGQGPKLLIQFQNNGVVDDSQLPKDRFSAERLKGVDSTLKIQPAKLEDSAVYLCASSLQGARDTQYFGPGTRLTVL.

V usage is TRBV19 and J usage is TRBJ2-1; perhaps TRBD2 as D (6 bases). V lost 0 bases to trimming and J lost 0 bases, with 12 bases between them. CDR3 length: 17 residues. From germline, CDR1 is LNHDA and CDR2 SQIVND (reference sequence). As DNA, the CDR3 is TGTGCCAGTAGTATAGATTCGGGGGAGAGCTCCTACAATGAGCAGTTCTTC. The encoded protein is CASSIDSGESSYNEQFF.

The chain couples TRBV5-5 to TRBJ2-1; D not certain. Germline V gives CDR1 SGHKS, CDR2 YYEKEE (reference sequence). Trimming took 0 bases from V and 4 from J, leaving 8 bases between them. The CDR3 has 14 amino acids. The CDR3 spells CASSLVEPYNEQFF. The DNA of the CDR3 is TGTGCCAGCAGCTTGGTGGAGCCGTACAATGAGCAGTTCTTC.

This clone was detected only once. The V gene is TRBV6-6, the J gene TRBJ1-2, with a weak D call TRBD1 (6 bases). Germline V lookup: CDR1 MNHNY, CDR2 SVGAGI (reference sequence). V shed 6 bases and J shed 4 bases, with 15 bases lying between them. The CDR3 has 14 residues. The CDR3 DNA follows: TGTGCCAGCAGCCGCGGACAGTCTCCCTATGGCTACACCTTC. It yields the protein CASSRGQSPYGYTF.

The chain uses TRBV11-2 and TRBJ2-3; D possibly corresponds to TRBD2 (5 bases). V lost 5 bases and J lost 1, with 7 bases in between. CDR3 length: 13 residues. Looked up from germline, CDR1 is SGHAT and CDR2 is FQNNGV. In DNA, the CDR3 is TGTGCCAGCAGCGTTAGCGGCACAGATACGCAGTATTTT. This gives the protein CASSVSGTDTQYF.

This chain joins TRBV27 and TRBJ1-6, with 10 bases fitting TRBD1. V lost 5 bases to trimming and J lost 5 bases; unmatched junction nucleotides: 3. CDR1 MNHEY and CDR2 SMNVEV come from the germline V gene (reference sequence). This CDR3 region has 15 residues. As DNA, the CDR3 is TGTGCCAGCAGTGGAGGACAGGGGGATAATTCACCCCTCCACTTT. Protein product: CASSGGQGDNSPLHF.

This sequence joins TRBV19 and TRBJ2-7; possible D gene TRBD1, 6 bases. The germline V and J ends were trimmed by 3 bases and 3 bases, with 12 bases remaining between them. CDR3 length: 14 amino acids. CDR1 and CDR2 (germline): LNHDA, SQIVND (reference sequence). Written as DNA, the CDR3 is TGTGCCAGTAGTATCGGGCTCAGGGGCTACGAGCAGTACTTC. Residues: CASSIGLRGYEQYF.

By share of the sample, this clone is medium-sized (0.01 to 0.1%). The chain employs TRBV30 and TRBJ2-1, with D unresolved. The germline V gene encodes CDR1 GTSNPN and CDR2 SVGIG (reference sequence). Trimming stripped 0 bases from V and 6 bases from J, with 9 bases between. The CDR3 is made up of 13 amino acids. The CDR3 here is CAWSVSVPNEQFF. The CDR3 DNA follows: TGTGCCTGGAGTGTATCCGTTCCCAATGAGCAGTTCTTC.